The T cell receptor (beta chain) described here comes from a study of T cell changes during pregnancy in multiple sclerosis. This CDR3 spans 15 amino acids. Trimming took off 3 bases at V and 5 bases at J, with 15 bases between the two ends. Germline V CDR1 and CDR2: LNHDA, SQIVND (reference sequence). This table comes from immunoSEQ multiplex PCR, and its TCRdb copy is limited to in-frame clones, with some not included. The data show around 80,000 clones, about 91% seen once. The chain combines TRBV19 with TRBJ2-3, with TRBD2 as a possible D gene (7 bases). This clonotype originated in a female donor with multiple sclerosis, enrolled in a pregnancy study. Source: peripheral blood, taken before pregnancy. The CDR3 DNA follows: TGTGCCAGTAGTATTAAAGGACTAGGGGGAGATACGCAGTATTTT. This gives the protein CASSIKGLGGDTQYF.